This T cell receptor (beta chain) is drawn from a study of blood T cell repertoires in COVID-19. Study in general: The United States, Italy and Spain provided the acute and convalescent COVID-19 samples. The analysed material was cDNA or gDNA that came from T cells, B-cell-depleted T cells, or PBMCs.

Methods used by the authors: Estimation of nucleated cell counts relied on the amplification of reference gene primers. Produced via immunoSEQ multiplex PCR; TCRdb's table is partial and in-frame only. V and J calls and clone size are as listed in that table; D and trimming were resolved from the DNA. Here the sample spans 250,000 to 300,000 clones, roughly nine tenths being singletons. CDR3 length: 15 residues. V usage is TRBV21-1 and J usage is TRBJ2-1; the table's D call, TRBD2, has no DNA check behind it. TRBV21-1 counts as a pseudogene. The receptor comes from a woman aged 40 to 50 who had recovered from COVID-19. The sequenced sample consisted of peripheral blood. The CDR3: CASSNGLAFYNEQFF. Here the CDR3 DNA reads TGTGCCAGCAGCAACGGGCTAGCGTTCTACAATGAGCAGTTCTTC.